This TCR beta chain was profiled in a study of type 1 and type 2 diabetes patients. Study information: Samples came from type 1 diabetic, type 2 diabetic or nondiabetic people, recruited in China. T cells were magnetically sorted from PBMCs as CD4+ or CD8+ subsets.

Concerning this clonotype itself: The antigen is undetermined.

PCR was run on genomic DNA. The TCR beta CDR3 region was amplified using 30 forward and 13 reverse primers. TCRdb reanalysed the multiplex PCR reads using MiXCR and keeps one entry per CDR3 protein. Altogether under 300,000 distinct CDR3 sequences are present, 45% to 60% being singletons, with the ten largest covering roughly 13%. Points from the study as a whole: Both CD4+ and CD8+ type 2 diabetes repertoires showed significantly higher diversity than type 1.

This CDR3 is 16 amino acids long. Germline values: CDR1 KGHDR, CDR2 SFDVKD. The TCR was taken from a man in his late teens or twenties with type 2 diabetes. V is TRBV24-1 and J is TRBJ2-5; 8 positions agree with TRBD2. The J call could be wrong; TRBJ2-1 is a better fit for the DNA end. The sample comprised peripheral blood mononuclear cells (PBMCs). The CDR3 DNA follows: TGTGCCAGTAGTATAGTTGTTACTAGCGGTGACTATGAGCAGTTCTTC. This gives the protein CASSIVVTSGDYEQFF.